This T cell receptor beta chain is from a study of neurological immune-mediated disorders. Broader study findings: Multiple sclerosis was found to have the least TCR clonal expansion, below healthy controls, and HTLV-1-associated myelopathy the most.

Preparation of the unsorted libraries drew on 2 million PBMCs stored at -80 C. MiXCR, applied by TCRdb to the 5' RACE reads, yields one record per CDR3 protein. The sample records roughly 120,000 distinct CDR3 sequences, roughly 3.2% being singletons. J gave up 2 bases and V 5 bases, and 4 bases lay outside the gene matches. Germline V gives CDR1 MNHEY, CDR2 SVGAGI. The CDR3 length is 14 residues. This clonotype came up many times. Its specificity is not known. Sequenced material: PBMCs. The clonotype was recovered from a woman in her 30s with multiple sclerosis. The chain recombines TRBV6-5 with TRBJ2-3, with 7 bases matching TRBD2. The DNA of the CDR3 is TGTGCCAGCAGTCCGGGACTATTCACAGATACGCAGTATTTT. Translating gives CASSPGLFTDTQYF.